A single sample gave rise to the 23 T cell receptor beta chains below, sequenced in a study of blood T cell repertoires in COVID-19. Assay used: immunoSEQ multiplex PCR; TCRdb lists only in-frame clones, some missing. Of 200,000 to 300,000 clones listed, around 89% are singletons. Sequencing was performed on peripheral blood. These receptors all come from a woman between 25 and 40 years old with COVID-19, enrolled during active disease.

J is TRBJ2-7 and V is TRBV27; 12 bases are a match to TRBD2. V was clipped by 4 bases and J by 3 bases; unmatched bases: 7. The CDR3 loop spans 16 amino acids. Germline V gives CDR1 MNHEY, CDR2 SMNVEV (reference sequence). This CDR3 reads CASSSPLAGGIYEQYF. The CDR3 nucleotides read TGTGCCAGCAGTTCCCCTCTAGCGGGGGGGATCTACGAGCAGTACTTC.

In this sample, this clone turned up once. The V gene is TRBV13, the J gene TRBJ2-7, with TRBD1 identical over 9 bases. CDR1 PRHDT and CDR2 FYEKMQ come from the germline V gene (reference sequence). After removal of 5 bases from V and 4 bases from J, the junction contained 18 bases not matched to a gene. The CDR3 spans 18 residues. CDR3: CASSVVGISGTGTYEQYF. The CDR3, as DNA: TGTGCCAGCAGCGTAGTGGGTATCTCCGGGACAGGGACTTACGAGCAGTACTTC.

The chain carries TRBV11-2 and TRBJ2-3; D gene ambiguous. Germline CDR1 SGHAT, CDR2 FQNNGV. This CDR3 region has 15 residues. Trimming took 4 bases from V and 1 from J, leaving 12 bases between them. CDR3 protein: CASSSDPSGTDTQYF. The DNA of the CDR3 is TGTGCCAGCAGCTCCGATCCCAGCGGCACAGATACGCAGTATTTT.

J is TRBJ2-1 and V is TRBV14; 7 positions match TRBD2. The CDR3 length is 15 residues. The V and J ends lost 1 base and 2 bases, in that order; junction bases with no gene match: 2. The germline V gene encodes CDR1 SGHDN and CDR2 FVKESK. The CDR3 bases are TGTGCCAGCAGCCAAGGGACTAGACCCTACAATGAGCAGTTCTTC. Its protein product is CASSQGTRPYNEQFF.

J is TRBJ1-5 and V is TRBV6-5; D gene ambiguous. The V gene lost 6 bases and the J gene lost 3 bases, with 15 bases spanning the gap. The CDR3 loop spans 15 amino acids. Germline V gene sequence: CDR1 MNHEY, CDR2 SVGAGI. CDR3 nucleotides: TGTGCCAGCAGCCCCCGAGGGCCTCTCAATCAGCCCCAGCATTTT. Residues: CASSPRGPLNQPQHF.

This rearrangement joins TRBV6-1 to TRBJ2-2; TRBD2 aligns across 7 bases. Losses at the gene ends were 2 bases for V and 3 bases for J; bases not matched to a gene: 6. Germline values: CDR1 MNHNS, CDR2 SASEGT. The CDR3 is made up of 16 amino acids. The CDR3 loop reads CASSERLAEYTGELFF. In DNA form, the CDR3 reads TGTGCCAGCAGTGAACGGCTAGCGGAATACACCGGGGAGCTGTTTTTT.

V usage is TRBV7-2 and J usage is TRBJ1-1; D gene uncertain. CDR1 is SGHTA and CDR2 is FQGNSA in the germline V gene. CDR3 length: 11 amino acids. V dropped 5 bases and J dropped 3 bases, with 4 bases sitting between them. The CDR3: CASSRDTEAFF. The CDR3, as DNA: TGTGCCAGCAGCCGCGACACTGAAGCTTTCTTT.

This chain uses TRBV20-1 with TRBJ1-4; possibly TRBD1 for D (5 bases). Trimming took off 3 bases at V and 11 bases at J, with 19 bases between the two ends. Germline CDR1 and CDR2: DFQATT and SNEGSKA (reference sequence). The CDR3 contains 14 residues. The CDR3 DNA reads TGCAGTGCTAGTATCAGGGCAGGCGTCCAGAAACTGTTTTTT. This codes for CSASIRAGVQKLFF.

The V and J genes are TRBV7-8 and TRBJ2-1, with TRBD1 matching 8 bases. Looked up from germline, CDR1 is SGHVS and CDR2 is FQNEAQ. CDR3 length: 17 residues. Trimming cost V 1 base and J 7 bases; bases outside gene matches: 12. CDR3 sequence reads: CASSLVVWQGAFNEQFF. The CDR3 DNA reads as TGTGCCAGCAGCTTAGTGGTATGGCAGGGGGCCTTTAATGAGCAGTTCTTC. The variable domain in full, completed from reference TRBV7-8 and TRBJ2-1, reads GAGVSQSPRYKVAKRGQDVALRCDPISGHVSLFWYQQALGQGPEFLTYFQNEAQLDKSGLPSDRFFAERPEGSVSTLKIQRTQQEDSAVYLCASSLVVWQGAFNEQFFGPGTRLTVL.

A single count supports this clone. The chain combines TRBV7-8 with TRBJ2-1; a weak D match, TRBD1 (5 bases). V was clipped by 4 bases and J by 5 bases, with 15 bases between them. The length of the CDR3 is 15 residues. Germline V gives CDR1 SGHVS, CDR2 FQNEAQ. The CDR3 spells CASSSTYGAHNEQFF. The CDR3 DNA reads as TGTGCCAGCAGCTCGACTTATGGGGCACACAATGAGCAGTTCTTC.

The chain combines TRBV6-4 with TRBJ2-7; 7 bases line up with TRBD1. V was clipped by 3 bases and J by 4 bases; unmatched bases: 6. Germline-derived CDR1 and CDR2 are MRHNA and SNTAGT. The CDR3 runs 14 residues. This CDR3 reads CASSEGQESYEQYF. Here the CDR3 DNA reads TGTGCCAGCAGTGAAGGACAGGAGAGTTACGAGCAGTACTTC.

This clone appeared once. Its ends do not fully match the called genes, so a read error is possible. V and J are TRBV7-7 and TRBJ2-3; 8 bases align to TRBD2. The CDR3 contains 14 residues. CDR1 and CDR2 from the germline V gene are SSHAT and FNYEAQ (reference sequence). For the CDR3, the DNA is TGTGCTAGCAGCTTAGGCGGGGGGAGAGATACGCAGTATTTT. Protein: CASSLGGGRDTQYF.

The J gene is TRBJ2-1, the V gene TRBV4-1; 9 nucleotides line up with TRBD1. V shed 4 bases, J shed 8 bases, and the junction held 12 bases outside the gene matches. The CDR3 is 16 amino acids. Germline loops: CDR1 MGHRA, CDR2 YSYEKL. The CDR3 loop reads CASSPDRDRDGDEQFF. The CDR3 DNA reads TGCGCCAGCAGCCCAGACCGGGACAGGGACGGCGATGAGCAGTTCTTC.

J is TRBJ1-1 and V is TRBV29-1, with TRBD1 as a possible D gene (5 bases). V lost 4 bases and J lost 0, with 12 bases in between. This CDR3 has 14 amino acids. Germline V gene sequence: CDR1 SQVTM, CDR2 ANQGSEA. Here the CDR3 reads CSVGGRLMNTEAFF. The CDR3, as DNA: TGCAGCGTTGGGGGGAGGTTAATGAACACTGAAGCTTTCTTT.

This chain joins TRBV28 and TRBJ1-1, with 9 bases identical to TRBD1. Trimming removed 6 bases from V and 3 bases from J; junction bases left unmatched: 5. This CDR3 has 14 amino acids. Germline V gives CDR1 MDHEN, CDR2 SYDVKM. The CDR3 DNA follows: TGTGCCAGCAGCCGACAGGGGGGGCACACTGAAGCTTTCTTT. Encoded protein: CASSRQGGHTEAFF.

The V and J genes are TRBV10-3 and TRBJ1-1; 8 bases are a match to TRBD1. The CDR3 covers 14 residues. Germline V gives CDR1 ENHRY, CDR2 SYGVKD. V was pared by 6 bases and J by 4 bases, with 7 bases of the junction left unmatched. This chain's CDR3 is CAISGTGGITEAFF. CDR3 nucleotide sequence: TGTGCCATCAGCGGGACAGGAGGAATCACTGAAGCTTTCTTT.

As to this clone: The same CDR3 also results from other DNA sequences found in this sample. The chain has TRBV30 and TRBJ1-1, with 7 bases matching TRBD1. The V gene's germline CDR1 is GTSNPN and CDR2 SVGIG (reference sequence). Unmatched junction bases numbered 1, after V lost 2 bases and J lost 1 base. CDR3 length: 13 amino acids. The CDR3, as DNA: TGTGCCTGGAGTCGACAGGGGAACACTGAAGCTTTCTTT. It encodes CAWSRQGNTEAFF.

V usage is TRBV27 and J usage is TRBJ1-6; 7 bases are shared with TRBD1. With V trimmed by 5 bases and J by 0 bases, 10 bases remained unmatched. This CDR3 is 18 amino acids long. Germline CDR1 and CDR2: MNHEY and SMNVEV (reference sequence). The CDR3 nucleotides are TGTGCCAGCAGTCCGGGACAGACCATGAGCTCCTATAATTCACCCCTCCACTTT. Translation: CASSPGQTMSSYNSPLHF.

Concerning this clone itself: Distinct nucleotide sequences in the sample also encode this CDR3. The gene calls are TRBV5-1 and TRBJ2-1, with 9 bases lining up with TRBD1. After removal of 0 bases from V and 2 bases from J, the junction contained 0 bases not matched to a gene. The CDR3 runs 15 residues. CDR1 is SGHRS, CDR2 YFSETQ, per germline. The CDR3 spells CASSLGDRAYNEQFF. CDR3 nucleotide sequence: TGCGCCAGCAGCTTGGGGGACAGGGCCTACAATGAGCAGTTCTTC.

The V gene is TRBV4-1, the J gene TRBJ2-6; D perhaps matches TRBD1 (6 bases). This CDR3 has 17 amino acids. With 2 bases removed from V and 0 bases from J, the gap between germline ends came to 11 bases. Germline V gives CDR1 MGHRA, CDR2 YSYEKL. As DNA, the CDR3 is TGCGCCAGCAGCCAACCGACAGGCCGCTCTGGGGCCAACGTCCTGACTTTC. Amino acid sequence: CASSQPTGRSGANVLTF.

This chain connects TRBV2 to TRBJ2-2; 10 bases line up with TRBD1. Germline CDR1 SNHLY, CDR2 FYNNEI. This CDR3 comprises 14 residues. Trimming took 5 bases from V and 6 from J; bases not matched to a gene: 3. The CDR3 region is CASSPGQGPGELFF. DNA for the CDR3: TGTGCCAGCAGTCCGGGACAGGGGCCCGGGGAGCTGTTTTTT.

This clone was seen only a few times. The CDR3 bases are TGTGCCAGCAGGACGGGCGGGGGCTCTAGCACAGATACGCAGTATTTT. Amino acids: CASRTGGGSSTDTQYF. The J gene is TRBJ2-3, the V gene TRBV9, with D possibly matching TRBD2 (7 bases). The CDR3 spans 16 residues. Germline V gene lookup returns CDR1 SGDLS and CDR2 YYNGEE. V dropped 5 bases and J dropped 0 bases, with 16 bases sitting between them.

This clone appeared a single time. V gene TRBV5-4 combines with J gene TRBJ2-1, with TRBD2 identical over 8 bases. V lost 4 bases and J lost 0; bases outside the gene matches: 6. Germline values: CDR1 SGHNT, CDR2 YYREEE (reference sequence). The CDR3 covers 16 residues. The CDR3 is CASSRSGTSSYNEQFF. The CDR3 coding sequence is TGTGCCAGCAGCCGATCCGGGACTAGCTCCTACAATGAGCAGTTCTTC.